Shown below are 25 T cell receptor beta chains from a single sample sequenced in a study of blood T cells in healthy people across ages. Alongside a J-beta primer mix, a sample-barcoded 5' primer served in a second PCR lasting roughly 6 to 12 cycles. Via MiXCR, TCRdb re-called the 5' RACE reads, giving one row per CDR3 protein. This sample has about 1,800,000 distinct CDR3 sequences, with 25% to 30% found just once. The sequenced sample was blood. The receptors derive from a woman aged 30 to 39 in good health.

J is TRBJ2-5 and V is TRBV14; tentative D call: TRBD2 (5 bases). Germline CDR1 SGHDN, CDR2 FVKESK. The germline V and J ends were trimmed by 2 bases and 4 bases, with 26 bases remaining between them. The CDR3 runs to 19 residues. The CDR3 bases are TGTGCCAGCAGCCAACTACCCCAACCTACGTGGGAGAGTCGAGAGACCCAGTACTTC. It is translated as CASSQLPQPTWESRETQYF.

The chain combines TRBV5-1 with TRBJ1-1, with 8 bases aligning to TRBD1. The germline gives CDR1 SGHRS, CDR2 YFSETQ. The ends lost 0 bases at V and 8 bases at J; junction bases unmatched: 12. The CDR3 is made up of 16 amino acids. The CDR3 here is CASSLGGMTDREEAFF. In nucleotides, the CDR3 is TGCGCCAGCAGCTTGGGGGGTATGACGGACAGGGAGGAAGCTTTCTTT.

This clonotype was detected ten times or more. This sequence joins TRBV15 and TRBJ2-7, with TRBD1 matching 12 bases. Losses at the gene ends were 3 bases for V and 7 bases for J; bases not matched to a gene: 4. The length of the CDR3 is 14 residues. The germline V gene encodes CDR1 LNHNV and CDR2 YYDKDF (reference sequence). The CDR3 DNA reads TGTGCCACCAGCAGGGGACAGGGGGCAGGTGAGCAGTACTTC. It encodes CATSRGQGAGEQYF. The variable domain in full, with the rest retrieved from reference TRBV15 and TRBJ2-7, is DAMVIQNPRYQVTQFGKPVTLSCSQTLNHNVMYWYQQKSSQAPKLLFHYYDKDFNNEADTPDNFQSRRPNTSFCFLDIRSPGLGDTAMYLCATSRGQGAGEQYFGPGTRLTVT.

The chain carries TRBV5-1 and TRBJ1-4; TRBD1 is a possible D gene (5 bases). This CDR3 has 15 amino acids. Germline V lookup: CDR1 SGHRS, CDR2 YFSETQ. V was cut by 6 bases and J by 6 bases, with 18 bases left in between. The CDR3: CASIFSQGLDEKLFF. The CDR3 DNA sequence: TGCGCCAGCATCTTCAGTCAGGGCTTGGATGAAAAACTGTTTTTT.

The V and J genes are TRBV6-5 and TRBJ2-7; the D is unclear. Trimming left V 0 bases short and J 2 bases short, with 11 bases between. The germline CDR1 and CDR2 sequences are MNHEY and SVGAGI. The length of the CDR3 is 15 residues. Written as DNA, the CDR3 is TGTGCCAGCAGTTACTCGAAGGGCAGGACCTACGAGCAGTACTTC. Encoded protein: CASSYSKGRTYEQYF.

CDR3 bases: TGTGCCAGCAGTTATAGCGGGGCGAACACCGGGGAGCTGTTTTTT. As protein: CASSYSGANTGELFF. The chain recombines TRBV12-3 or TRBV12-4 with TRBJ2-2, with TRBD2 identical over 8 bases. This CDR3 is 15 amino acids long. V lost 4 bases to trimming and J lost 0 bases; unmatched junction nucleotides: 1.

There are a few counts of this clonotype. CDR3 sequence reads: CASSDQETNYGYTF. CDR3 coding DNA: TGTGCCAGCAGTGATCAGGAGACTAACTATGGCTACACCTTC. The chain uses TRBV6-1 and TRBJ1-2, with no clear D. Trimming removed 3 bases from V and 0 bases from J, with 8 bases in between. The CDR3 consists of 14 residues. CDR1 is MNHNS, CDR2 SASEGT, per germline.

This clonotype was detected many times. The rearrangement joins TRBV29-1 to TRBJ1-2, with no clear D. V was pared by 5 bases and J by 7 bases, with 11 bases between. Germline lookup yields CDR1 SQVTM and CDR2 ANQGSEA. This CDR3 has 11 amino acids. The CDR3 loop is CSVPRAGGYTF. CDR3 bases: TGCAGCGTTCCGCGAGCAGGTGGCTACACCTTC. Complete variable domain (other parts from reference TRBV29-1 and TRBJ1-2): SAVISQKPSRDICQRGTSLTIQCQVDSQVTMMFWYRQQPGQSLTLIATANQGSEATYESGFVIDKFPISRPNLTFSTLTVSNMSPEDSSIYLCSVPRAGGYTFGSGTRLTVV.

V is TRBV7-9 and J is TRBJ2-1, with D perhaps TRBD1 or TRBD2 (5 bases each). The germline V and J ends were trimmed by 5 bases and 6 bases, with 17 bases remaining between them. CDR1 is SEHNR, CDR2 FQNEAQ, per germline (reference sequence). The CDR3 has 15 residues. CDR3 sequence reads: CASSPPRGVTNEQFF. DNA of the CDR3: TGTGCCAGCAGCCCCCCCCGGGGCGTCACCAATGAGCAGTTCTTC.

This clonotype occurred many times. V is TRBV10-3 and J is TRBJ1-2; 10 nucleotides agree with TRBD1. Germline CDR1 and CDR2: ENHRY and SYGVKD. The CDR3 is 15 residues long. J gave up 8 bases and V 5 bases, and 11 bases lay outside the gene matches. Here the CDR3 DNA reads TGTGCCATCAGTCCCGGGACAGGGGCGCAAGAAGGCTACACCTTC. Its translation: CAISPGTGAQEGYTF.

This rearrangement joins TRBV5-1 to TRBJ2-1, with D possibly being TRBD2 (5 bases). The V end was cut by 10 bases, the J end by 0 bases, with 20 bases between. The germline gives CDR1 SGHRS, CDR2 YFSETQ. This CDR3 is built from 16 residues. Here the CDR3 DNA reads TGCGCCGGCCACATACTAGTGGGGAGCTCCTACAATGAGCAGTTCTTC. Protein product: CAGHILVGSSYNEQFF.

This sequence joins TRBV6-2 or TRBV6-3 and TRBJ2-7; TRBD1 matches 10 bases. The junction had 8 bases not matched to a gene; V was cut back by 6 bases and J by 3 bases. The length of the CDR3 is 15 residues. Germline V gene data show CDR1 as MNHEY and CDR2 as SVGEGT. The CDR3 spells CASSPYRDRGYEQYF. CDR3 in DNA: TGTGCCAGCAGCCCATACCGGGACAGGGGCTACGAGCAGTACTTC.

The chain uses TRBV5-1 and TRBJ2-1; TRBD2 matches at 9 bases. J was trimmed by 12 bases and V by 0 bases; bases with no gene match: 10. The germline V gene has CDR1 SGHRS and CDR2 YFSETQ. The CDR3 consists of 15 residues. The CDR3 is CASSLGSGRSGGQFF. CDR3 bases: TGCGCCAGCAGCTTGGGGAGCGGGAGGAGCGGTGGGCAGTTCTTC. Full variable domain (remainder filled in from reference TRBV5-1 and TRBJ2-1): KAGVTQTPRYLIKTRGQQVTLSCSPISGHRSVSWYQQTPGQGLQFLFEYFSETQRNKGNFPGRFSGRQFSNSRSEMNVSTLELGDSALYLCASSLGSGRSGGQFFGPGTRLTVL.

This clonotype has more than one count but fewer than ten. The rearrangement joins TRBV20-1 to TRBJ2-3, with D unclear. V was trimmed by 4 bases and J by 0 bases, leaving 8 bases between them. CDR1 is DFQATT, CDR2 SNEGSKA, per germline (reference sequence). The CDR3 totals 13 residues. As DNA, the CDR3 is TGCAGTGCTATAGAAGATAGCACAGATACGCAGTATTTT. It encodes CSAIEDSTDTQYF.

The rearrangement uses TRBV19 and TRBJ2-4, with D unresolved. The CDR3 covers 15 residues. V lost 3 bases and J 13 bases, leaving 22 bases between the germline ends. Germline V CDR1 and CDR2: LNHDA, SQIVND (reference sequence). The CDR3 sequence: CASSILYFSYNEQYF. The CDR3 DNA reads TGTGCCAGTAGTATCTTATACTTCTCCTACAATGAGCAGTACTTC.

This clonotype was picked up many times. The DNA of the CDR3 is TGTGCCAGCAGAAACGGACTAGCGGGGCCCTACGAGCAGTACTTC. Its protein is CASRNGLAGPYEQYF. The chain links TRBV6-5 to TRBJ2-7; 12 nucleotides line up with TRBD2. The CDR3 runs to 15 residues. V lost 6 bases to trimming and J lost 2 bases; unmatched junction nucleotides: 5. Germline CDR1 MNHEY, CDR2 SVGAGI.

This clonotype was detected only a few times. J is TRBJ2-1 and V is TRBV11-3; 10 bases fit TRBD2. The CDR3 is made up of 15 amino acids. Germline assignment: CDR1 SGHNT and CDR2 YENEEA. V lost 3 bases, J lost 7 bases, and 6 bases stayed unmatched. The chain's CDR3 is CASSFSSGSKNEQFF. The DNA for the CDR3 is TGTGCCAGCAGCTTTTCTAGCGGGAGTAAGAATGAGCAGTTCTTC.

This clonotype came up a few times. The chain has TRBV29-1 and TRBJ2-1; 14 nucleotides align to TRBD2. The CDR3 contains 17 residues. Trimming at V came to 0 bases and at J to 7 bases, leaving 8 bases not matched to a gene. In germline, CDR1 is SQVTM, CDR2 ANQGSEA. The CDR3 is CSVEDLTSGGARNEQFF. DNA for the CDR3: TGCAGCGTTGAAGATTTGACTAGCGGGGGGGCCAGGAATGAGCAGTTCTTC.

The sample holds one count of this clonotype. It may be a read error: a sequence one base away is much more abundant. The chain uses TRBV12-3 or TRBV12-4 and TRBJ2-1; D is perhaps TRBD1 (8 bases). CDR3 size: 19 residues. The DNA for the CDR3 is TGTGCCAGCAGGCGCCAGGGGGCGGGGGCGAGGGTAGTTGGGAATGGGCAGTTCTTC. Protein: CASRRQGAGARVVGNGQFF.

This clonotype was seen repeatedly, ten times or more. The rearrangement links TRBV27 to TRBJ2-7, with a weak D call TRBD1 (5 bases). Between the trimmed V and J ends, which lost 3 bases and 1 base, there was a span of 10 bases. The CDR3 is made up of 14 amino acids. CDR1 and CDR2 (germline): MNHEY, SMNVEV (reference sequence). Here the CDR3 DNA reads TGTGCCAGCAGTTTCCGCAGGGCATCCTACGAGCAGTACTTC. Translated, it gives CASSFRRASYEQYF.

This clonotype was seen ten or more times. The gene calls are TRBV20-1 and TRBJ2-1, with D possibly called TRBD1 or TRBD2 (5 bases each). Germline V gene data show CDR1 as DFQATT and CDR2 as SNEGSKA (reference sequence). There are 16 residues in the CDR3. Trimming shortened V by 6 bases and J by 4 bases, and 22 bases separated the two germline ends. CDR3 nucleotide sequence: TGCAGTGCGTCGGACTGGGGCTCCCCTGGTTACAATGAGCAGTTCTTC. Translation: CSASDWGSPGYNEQFF.

This clonotype has a handful of counts. V is TRBV20-1 and J is TRBJ2-6, with 10 bases aligning to TRBD2. This CDR3 contains 19 residues. Unmatched junction bases numbered 17, after V lost 6 bases and J lost 3 bases. CDR1 and CDR2 (germline): DFQATT, SNEGSKA (reference sequence). The chain's CDR3 is CSALMPAGGPLGGANVLTF. CDR3 DNA: TGCAGTGCCCTCATGCCAGCGGGGGGGCCGCTCGGTGGGGCCAACGTCCTGACTTTC.

In its sample, this clonotype was seen many times. The chain couples TRBV24-1 to TRBJ2-5; possibly TRBD1 for D (5 bases). The CDR3 totals 15 residues. CDR1 and CDR2 from the germline V gene are KGHDR and SFDVKD. V lost 8 bases and J 0 bases, leaving 15 bases between the germline ends. The CDR3 DNA sequence: TGTGCCACCATGAAGGGGAACAGCGACCAAGAGACCCAGTACTTC. Encoded protein: CATMKGNSDQETQYF.

This clonotype has only a few counts. This sequence joins TRBV5-5 and TRBJ2-7; D possibly matches TRBD1 or TRBD2 (5 bases each). CDR1 and CDR2 from the germline V gene are SGHKS and YYEKEE (reference sequence). V was trimmed by 2 bases and J by 0 bases, leaving 12 bases between them. The length of the CDR3 is 15 residues. The CDR3 DNA is TGTGCCAGCAGCTTCGGGGCGTCCCCCTCCTACGAGCAGTACTTC. Translation gives CASSFGASPSYEQYF.

CDR3 protein: CASVLTGGNEQYF. Here the CDR3 DNA reads TGTGCCAGCGTTCTCACTGGGGGGAACGAGCAGTACTTC. The J gene is TRBJ2-7, the V gene TRBV7-9; possibly TRBD2 for D (6 bases). The V end was cut by 8 bases, the J end by 5 bases, with 16 bases between. Germline V CDR1 and CDR2: SEHNR, FQNEAQ (reference sequence). The CDR3 covers 13 residues.